This record looks at one TCR beta chain sequence and its context. The authors' processing: The authors estimated nucleated cell counts from reference gene primer amplification. Sequencing was performed with immunoSEQ multiplex PCR; in TCRdb, only in-frame clones are kept and a portion is missing. Clonal size and the V and J genes are those of that table, whereas D and trimming came from the DNA. Among approximately 140,000 clones, approximately 87% were seen once, and the ten largest hold about 6.5%. This CDR3 has 15 residues. V lost 3 bases to trimming and J lost 2 bases; unmatched junction nucleotides: 9. The V gene's germline CDR1 is DFQATT and CDR2 SNEGSKA (reference sequence). This specimen comes from a study of blood T cell repertoires in COVID-19. Overall study context: Researchers got acute and convalescent COVID-19 samples from the United States, Italy and Spain.

The TCR originated in a man aged 80 or over with acute or convalescent COVID-19. Sample: peripheral blood. This chain joins TRBV20-1 and TRBJ2-5, with TRBD1 matching 7 bases. DNA of the CDR3: TGCAGTGCTAGTCGGGACAGTCCATGGCAAGAGACCCAGTACTTC. Translated: CSASRDSPWQETQYF.